This TCR beta chain originates from a study of T-cell memory formation after mild COVID-19. Germline assignment: CDR1 DFQATT and CDR2 SNEGSKA (reference sequence). V lost 3 bases, J lost 10 bases, and 8 bases stayed unmatched. This CDR3 is 13 amino acids long. Using constant-segment primers, 5'RACE produced TCR alpha and TCR beta cDNA libraries carrying sample barcodes and UMIs. Each CDR3 protein gets one entry after TCRdb re-called the 5' RACE reads with MiXCR. Here the sample spans approximately 340,000 distinct CDR3 sequences, approximately 15% being singletons. This clonotype has only a few counts.

The genes are TRBV20-1 and TRBJ2-1, with TRBD1 matching 8 bases. The TCR sequence derives from a man aged 18 to 30 who had mild COVID-19 (a few samples of this study predate the infection). Cell type and time point are not known. The material sequenced was PBMCs or a T cell subset sorted from them (not recorded which). CDR3 sequence reads: CSASDRGSGEQFF. CDR3 coding DNA: TGCAGTGCTAGCGACAGGGGTTCAGGGGAGCAGTTCTTC.